This is a list of T cell receptor beta chains from one sample in a study of neurological immune-mediated disorders. Via MiXCR, TCRdb re-called the 5' RACE reads, giving one row per CDR3 protein. The sample has about 74,000 distinct CDR3 sequences, 5.2% seen once. The specimen sequenced was PBMCs. The receptor set was obtained from a man between 18 and 29 years old with multiple sclerosis. Both conserved end residues are part of each CDR3. A D gene is named only where the DNA matches it firmly. Clone size is shown for a subset of rows, as once, few, many or a class of expanded clone.

many	TRBV25-1	-	TRBJ1-1	TGTGCCAGCAGTGAATCCCTAGACAGGAACACTGAAGCTTTCTTT	CASSESLDRNTEAFF
many	TRBV11-2	TRBD2	TRBJ2-1	TGTGCCAGCAGCCGGACTAGCGGGAGGGGTGAGCAGTTCTTC	CASSRTSGRGEQFF
many	TRBV7-3	TRBD1	TRBJ1-2	TGTGCCAGCAGCGTCCCACAGGGGGGACTCGGCTACACCTTC	CASSVPQGGLGYTF
many	TRBV28	TRBD1	TRBJ2-1	TGTGCCAGCAGTTCCCGACAGGGCGCGACCTACAATGAGCAGTTCTTC	CASSSRQGATYNEQFF
many	TRBV5-1	TRBD2	TRBJ2-3	TGCGCCAGCAGCTTGGGCCACGGGGGGACCACAGATACGCAGTATTTT	CASSLGHGGTTDTQYF
many	TRBV11-1	TRBD1	TRBJ1-2	TGTGCCAGCAGCACTGAGGGACAGAACTATGGCTACACCTTC	CASSTEGQNYGYTF
many	TRBV7-2	TRBD2	TRBJ2-2	TGTGCCAGTCGTGGACTAGCGGGGAACACCGGGGAGCTGTTTTTT	CASRGLAGNTGELFF
many	TRBV4-2	TRBD2	TRBJ2-5	TGTGCCAGCAGCCAATCGCGGGAGGGGACCCAGTACTTC	CASSQSREGTQYF
few	TRBV28	TRBD1	TRBJ1-6	TGTGCCACCACGGACAGGGGGAATTCACCCCTCAACTTT	CATTDRGNSPLNF
many	TRBV10-3	TRBD1	TRBJ2-7	TGTGCCATCAGTGAGTCGAAGGGACAGGCCTACGAGCAGTACTTC	CAISESKGQAYEQYF
many	TRBV11-2	TRBD1	TRBJ1-1	TGTGCCAGCAGCGTTTTGACAGGGGAGGAAGCTTTCTTT	CASSVLTGEEAFF
medium-sized	TRBV7-2	-	TRBJ1-2	TGTGCCAGCAGCTCCATAATTTCCGACGGGGTCTATGGCTACACCTTC	CASSSIISDGVYGYTF
many	TRBV12-3/TRBV12-4	-	TRBJ2-5	TGTGCCAGCGGCTTACCGACGGACAGCGGCCAAGAGACCCAGTACTTC	CASGLPTDSGQETQYF
many	TRBV5-1	-	TRBJ2-2	TGCGCCAGCAGCGTAGAAAACACCGGGGAGCTGTTTTTT	CASSVENTGELFF
many	TRBV2	TRBD1	TRBJ1-2	TGTGCCAGCAGCGGGACAGGGTATGGCTACACCTTC	CASSGTGYGYTF
many	TRBV20-1	TRBD1	TRBJ1-1	TGCAGTGCTCGACCAATACCCGGGACAGGTGAAGCTTTCTTT	CSARPIPGTGEAFF
many	TRBV5-5	TRBD1	TRBJ1-2	TGTGCCAGCAGACTGACAGGGGGGGATGGCTACACCTTC	CASRLTGGDGYTF
many	TRBV5-1	TRBD1	TRBJ1-1	TGCGCCAGCAGCATTGGGACAGGGGGAAGGACTGAAGCTTTCTTT	CASSIGTGGRTEAFF
many	TRBV20-1	-	TRBJ1-4	TGCAGTGCTAGAGATGCACAGTCAACTAATGAAAAACTGTTTTTT	CSARDAQSTNEKLFF
many	TRBV5-1	TRBD1	TRBJ1-5	TGCGCCAGCAGCCAAGGGACAGGGAGCAATCAGCCCCAGCATTTT	CASSQGTGSNQPQHF
many	TRBV6-1	TRBD1	TRBJ2-7	TGTGCCAGCAGTCTCCGGGACAGTAAATCCTACGAGCAGTACTTC	CASSLRDSKSYEQYF
many	TRBV15	-	TRBJ1-6	TGTGCCACCAGCAGCCCAAGCCCGCAGGCATCACCCCTCCACTTT	CATSSPSPQASPLHF
few	TRBV28	-	TRBJ1-1	TGTGCCATCCAACTGACAGGGAACACTGAAGCTTTCTTT	CAIQLTGNTEAFF
many	TRBV5-1	TRBD1	TRBJ2-2	TGCGCCAGCAGCTTGAGCAACAGGGGAACGAACACCGGGGAGCTGTTTTTT	CASSLSNRGTNTGELFF
many	TRBV28	-	TRBJ1-2	TGTGCCAGCACCAAAGCCGGGGCAGTAGGGGATGGTGGCTACACCTTC	CASTKAGAVGDGGYTF
many	TRBV20-1	-	TRBJ1-2	TGCAGTGCTCTGAGGGGCTATGGCTACACCTTC	CSALRGYGYTF
few	TRBV7-6	-	TRBJ2-7	TGTGCCAGCAGTAAGTCCTACGAGCAGTACTTC	CASSKSYEQYF
many	TRBV4-3	TRBD2	TRBJ2-1	TGCGCCAGCAGCCGGAAAGGACTAGCGGGATACAATGAGCAGTTCTTC	CASSRKGLAGYNEQFF
many	TRBV4-3	-	TRBJ2-3	TGCGCCAGCAGCCAAGAAGCTCAGGGGAAAGATACGCAGTATTTT	CASSQEAQGKDTQYF
many	TRBV12-3/TRBV12-4	TRBD2	TRBJ2-1	TGTGCCAGCAGTGAACGCGCGATCCTAGCGGGAGCAGGGCGTGAGCAGTTCTTC	CASSERAILAGAGREQFF
many	TRBV2	-	TRBJ1-5	TGTGCCAGCAGTGCGGACAGTCGAGGTGGGCAGCCCCAGCATTTT	CASSADSRGGQPQHF
many	TRBV9	TRBD1	TRBJ2-7	TGTGCCAGCAGCCCCGGGACAGGCTACGAGCAGTACTTC	CASSPGTGYEQYF
many	TRBV14	TRBD2	TRBJ2-1	TGTGCCAGCAGCCAAGCGGGACTACGCTACAATGAGCAGTTCTTC	CASSQAGLRYNEQFF
many	TRBV18	-	TRBJ2-1	TGTGCCAGCTCACCAACCCCCCAGGGGAGCACAGATGAGCAGTTCTTC	CASSPTPQGSTDEQFF
many	TRBV20-1	-	TRBJ2-5	TGCAGTGCTAGAGGGCCTTTGCTCGAGACCCAGTACTTC	CSARGPLLETQYF
few	TRBV5-1	TRBD1	TRBJ1-1	TGCGCCAGCAGGCACAGGGGCATGGAGACTGAAGCTTTCTTT	CASRHRGMETEAFF
many	TRBV10-2	TRBD1	TRBJ2-7	TGCGCCAGCAGGCTGGAGGGGACAGGGATTTACGAGCAGTACTTC	CASRLEGTGIYEQYF
many	TRBV20-1	-	TRBJ2-3	TGCAGTCTCCCGGGACCGAACACAGATACGCAGTATTTT	CSLPGPNTDTQYF
many	TRBV20-1	TRBD2	TRBJ2-1	TGCAGTGCTAGACTAGCGGGGGGTTACAATGAGCAGTTCTTC	CSARLAGGYNEQFF
many	TRBV12-3/TRBV12-4	TRBD1	TRBJ1-1	TGTGCCAGCAGCGGACAGGGGACTGAAGCTTTCTTT	CASSGQGTEAFF
many	TRBV5-1	TRBD2	TRBJ2-7	TGCGCCAGCAGCTTGGATGCTGGCGGGGGGGCATTTTACGAGCAGTACTTC	CASSLDAGGGAFYEQYF
many	TRBV6-6	TRBD1	TRBJ2-7	TGTGCCAGCAGTCCGAGGGACAGGGGGCACGGGTACGAGCAGTACTTC	CASSPRDRGHGYEQYF
many	TRBV4-3	TRBD1	TRBJ2-3	TGCGCCAGCAGCCAAGTAACAGGGGTGGGCACAGATACGCAGTATTTT	CASSQVTGVGTDTQYF
many	TRBV20-1	-	TRBJ2-3	TGCAGTGCTAGAGGTCTCCAAGTCTTTCGGGACTCGCGGGCCACAGATACGCAGTATTTT	CSARGLQVFRDSRATDTQYF
many	TRBV11-2	-	TRBJ1-1	TGTGCCAGCAGCATGGGACGGCTTGACACTGAAGCTTTCTTT	CASSMGRLDTEAFF
many	TRBV10-3	-	TRBJ2-1	TGTGCCATCAGTGGACGGGATGGACTGTACAATGAGCAGTTCTTC	CAISGRDGLYNEQFF
many	TRBV7-9	-	TRBJ1-1	TGTGCCAGCAGTTCCCTGCTGGGACAGAACACTGAAGCTTTCTTT	CASSSLLGQNTEAFF
many	TRBV7-2	TRBD2	TRBJ2-5	TGTGCCAGCAGTCCTACTAGCGGGAGAGTTGAGACCCAGTACTTC	CASSPTSGRVETQYF
many	TRBV5-1	TRBD2	TRBJ2-4	TGCGCCAGCAGCTTGGGATCTAGCGGGGCCATTCAGTACTTC	CASSLGSSGAIQYF
-	TRBV20-1	TRBD1	TRBJ2-3	TGCAGTGCTACAGGGGGCGGAGTGGGAACAGATACGCAGTATTTT	CSATGGGVGTDTQYF
many	TRBV5-1	-	TRBJ1-1	TGCGCCAGCAGGACAGATCCCATGAACACTGAAGCTTTCTTT	CASRTDPMNTEAFF
many	TRBV7-6	-	TRBJ2-7	TGTGCCAGCAGCTTAGCGTCGCAGGGCTACGAGCAGTACTTC	CASSLASQGYEQYF
many	TRBV7-2	TRBD2	TRBJ2-7	TGTGCCAGCAGCTTATGGACTAGCGCAACCTACGAGCAGTACTTC	CASSLWTSATYEQYF
many	TRBV7-2	-	TRBJ1-2	TGTGCCAGCAGCCCCTCTTTTGACAGGAACTATGGCTACACCTTC	CASSPSFDRNYGYTF
many	TRBV5-1	-	TRBJ1-1	TGCGCCAGCAGCTTGTATACCCAGAACACTGAAGCTTTCTTT	CASSLYTQNTEAFF
many	TRBV12-3/TRBV12-4	-	TRBJ1-5	TGTGCCAGCAGTTTATATCTTTGGGTCCCCAATCAGCCCCAGCATTTT	CASSLYLWVPNQPQHF
few	TRBV20-1	-	TRBJ2-1	TGCAGTGCTAGAGAGCAGGGGAACAGGCCCAATGAGCAGTTCTTC	CSAREQGNRPNEQFF